The 17 T cell receptor beta chains presented below share a single source sample, sequenced in a study of CD8+ T cells in alopecia areata. After isolation, RNA underwent reverse transcription to generate cDNA as the sequencing template. Method: immunoSEQ multiplex PCR; TCRdb's copy keeps in-frame clones and lacks some. The sample contains roughly 200,000 clones, roughly 60% of which appear only once. The sample here was CD4+ T cells sorted from blood, taken at week 0. All receptors come from a human donor with alopecia areata.

This clone was counted a few times. The J gene is TRBJ1-1, the V gene TRBV29-1; possible D gene TRBD1, 5 bases. The V gene lost 2 bases and the J gene lost 5 bases, with 9 bases spanning the gap. The CDR3 is 12 amino acids. CDR1 SQVTM and CDR2 ANQGSEA come from the germline V gene. The CDR3 region is CSVERGFTEAFF. CDR3 DNA sequence: TGCAGCGTTGAACGGGGGTTTACTGAAGCTTTCTTT.

This clone has just one count. Here the CDR3 reads CASSLLPGEGQFF. CDR3 in DNA: TGTGCCAGCAGTCTTCTCCCGGGGGAAGGGCAGTTCTTC. The chain recombines TRBV2 with TRBJ2-1; the D gene is possibly TRBD2 (6 bases). V was shortened by 5 bases and J by 12 bases, with 17 bases between the two germline ends. Per the germline V gene, CDR1 is SNHLY and CDR2 is FYNNEI. The CDR3 contains 13 residues.

The V and J genes are TRBV15 and TRBJ2-3; a weak D match, TRBD2 (5 bases). V lost 8 bases to trimming and J lost 0 bases, with 12 bases between them. Germline CDR1 LNHNV, CDR2 YYDKDF (reference sequence). There are 14 residues in the CDR3. CDR3 sequence (DNA): TGTGCCACCCGAGGGCGGCTTAGCACAGATACGCAGTATTTT. Protein product: CATRGRLSTDTQYF.

This clone appeared a few times. The chain joins TRBV29-1 to TRBJ1-2, with unresolved D. The CDR3 sequence is 9 residues long. The germline V gene has CDR1 SQVTM and CDR2 ANQGSEA. The germline V and J ends were trimmed by 0 bases and 14 bases, with 7 bases remaining between them. The CDR3 protein is CSVEDPRTF. The CDR3 nucleotides read TGCAGCGTTGAAGACCCCAGGACCTTC.

The chain combines TRBV25-1 with TRBJ1-2; D call uncertain. Germline values: CDR1 MGHDK, CDR2 SYGVNS. Deletions cut 2 bases from V and 3 bases from J, with 4 bases between. The CDR3 totals 12 residues. The CDR3 reads CASSETDYGYTF. The CDR3 coding sequence is TGTGCCAGCAGTGAAACAGACTATGGCTACACCTTC.

The gene calls are TRBV7-3 and TRBJ2-1, with 7 bases lining up with TRBD2. This CDR3 has 15 amino acids. Germline CDR1 SGHTA, CDR2 FQGTGA. V was pared by 6 bases and J by 3 bases, with 8 bases of the junction left unmatched. This chain's CDR3 is CASSPGRGDYNEQFF. The CDR3 DNA is TGTGCCAGCAGTCCCGGTCGGGGGGACTACAATGAGCAGTTCTTC.

J is TRBJ2-3 and V is TRBV9; perhaps TRBD2 as D (5 bases). With 4 bases removed from V and 0 bases from J, the gap between germline ends came to 15 bases. Germline V gene sequence: CDR1 SGDLS, CDR2 YYNGEE. This CDR3 contains 16 residues. The CDR3 nucleotides are TGTGCCAGCAGCCCGAATCCGACGGGGAGCACAGATACGCAGTATTTT. It is translated as CASSPNPTGSTDTQYF. The full variable domain, its missing parts supplied by reference TRBV9 and TRBJ2-3, is DSGVTQTPKHLITATGQRVTLRCSPRSGDLSVYWYQQSLDQGLQFLIQYYNGEERAKGNILERFSAQQFPDLHSELNLSSLELGDSALYFCASSPNPTGSTDTQYFGPGTRLTVL.

This clone was seen only a few times. The rearrangement links TRBV6-5 to TRBJ1-1, with D perhaps TRBD1 (6 bases). The CDR3 consists of 12 residues. Trimming left V 6 bases short and J 10 bases short, with 15 bases between. Germline CDR1 is MNHEY and CDR2 is SVGAGI. CDR3 nucleotide sequence: TGTGCCAGCAGCCCTTTAGGGGGAGGAGCTTTCTTT. It specifies CASSPLGGGAFF.

The rearrangement joins TRBV29-1 to TRBJ1-1, with D uncertain. Germline lookup yields CDR1 SQVTM and CDR2 ANQGSEA. V lost 7 bases to trimming and J lost 1 base, with 10 bases between them. The CDR3 runs to 12 residues. The CDR3 loop reads CSAILKNTEAFF. The CDR3 region has the DNA TGCAGCGCAATCTTAAAGAACACTGAAGCTTTCTTT.

The chain links TRBV6-5 to TRBJ1-2; perhaps TRBD1 as D (6 bases). The CDR3 length is 15 residues. Trimming shortened V by 4 bases and J by 2 bases, and 14 bases separated the two germline ends. The V gene's germline CDR1 is MNHEY and CDR2 SVGAGI. CDR3 nucleotide sequence: TGTGCCAGCAGTTCCGTCGGACAGATAAACTATGGCTACACCTTC. Translation: CASSSVGQINYGYTF.

V is TRBV5-6 and J is TRBJ2-5; D is unclear. V shed 3 bases and J shed 3 bases, with 9 bases lying between them. CDR3 length: 13 amino acids. Germline assignment: CDR1 SGHDT and CDR2 YYEEEE. The CDR3 nucleotides read TGTGCCAGCAGCTACGGCTCAGAAGAGACCCAGTACTTC. Its translation: CASSYGSEETQYF.

The chain employs TRBV10-3 and TRBJ1-2; maybe TRBD1 (6 bases). The length of the CDR3 is 14 residues. The germline V gene has CDR1 ENHRY and CDR2 SYGVKD. V gave up 7 bases and J gave up 8 bases, with 20 bases separating them. CDR3 sequence (DNA): TGTGCCATCACCGCGATCGGGGGCGCGACGGGCTACACCTTC. As protein: CAITAIGGATGYTF.

The chain employs TRBV29-1 and TRBJ2-1, with D tentatively TRBD1 (6 bases). The germline gives CDR1 SQVTM, CDR2 ANQGSEA. The CDR3 spans 13 residues. The V and J ends lost 1 base and 9 bases respectively, with 13 bases between them. Written as DNA, the CDR3 is TGCAGCGTTGAAGGGGCCCAGGGGAGTGAGCAGTTCTTC. Residues: CSVEGAQGSEQFF.

The chain links TRBV29-1 to TRBJ1-2; weak D call: TRBD1 (5 bases). CDR3 length equals 11 residues. The V gene's germline CDR1 is SQVTM and CDR2 ANQGSEA. V was shortened by 3 bases and J by 8 bases, with 10 bases between the two germline ends. In nucleotides, the CDR3 is TGCAGCGTTGAGGGGGACGGAGGCTACACCTTC. Its protein is CSVEGDGGYTF.

The chain couples TRBV10-3 to TRBJ1-6; no reliable D call. This CDR3 is built from 17 residues. Trimming took 0 bases from V and 5 from J, leaving 14 bases between them. Germline V gene data show CDR1 as ENHRY and CDR2 as SYGVKD. DNA of the CDR3: TGTGCCATCAGTGAGTCGAATGGGTCTAGGGATAATTCACCCCTCCACTTT. It is translated as CAISESNGSRDNSPLHF.

The rearrangement uses TRBV5-4 and TRBJ2-1; 10 bases are a match to TRBD2. The CDR3 has 14 residues. After removal of 4 bases from V and 8 bases from J, the junction contained 6 bases not matched to a gene. The germline V gene has CDR1 SGHNT and CDR2 YYREEE (reference sequence). The CDR3 region has the DNA TGTGCCAGCAGCGTTAGCGGGGGGTTCGATGAGCAGTTCTTC. Translating gives CASSVSGGFDEQFF.

The chain employs TRBV2 and TRBJ2-7, with no clear D. CDR1 is SNHLY, CDR2 FYNNEI, per germline. Trimming took 7 bases from V and 2 from J, leaving 15 bases between them. The CDR3 has 14 amino acids. The CDR3 nucleotides are TGTGCCAGCAACCAACCAGAGGCCCCCTACGAGCAGTACTTC. As protein: CASNQPEAPYEQYF.